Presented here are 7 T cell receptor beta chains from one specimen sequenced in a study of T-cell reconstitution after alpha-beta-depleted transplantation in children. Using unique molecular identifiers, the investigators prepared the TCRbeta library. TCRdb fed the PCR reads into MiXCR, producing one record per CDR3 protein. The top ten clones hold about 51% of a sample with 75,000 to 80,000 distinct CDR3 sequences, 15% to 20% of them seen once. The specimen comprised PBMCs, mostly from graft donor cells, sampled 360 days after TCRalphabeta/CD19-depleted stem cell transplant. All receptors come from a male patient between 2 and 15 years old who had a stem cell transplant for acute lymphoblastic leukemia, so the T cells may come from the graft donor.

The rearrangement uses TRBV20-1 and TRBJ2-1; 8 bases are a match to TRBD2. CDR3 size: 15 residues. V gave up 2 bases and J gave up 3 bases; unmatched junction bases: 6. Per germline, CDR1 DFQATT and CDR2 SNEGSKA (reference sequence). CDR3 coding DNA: TGCAGTGCTAGACCAAGCGGGAGAGTCTACAATGAGCAGTTCTTC. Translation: CSARPSGRVYNEQFF.

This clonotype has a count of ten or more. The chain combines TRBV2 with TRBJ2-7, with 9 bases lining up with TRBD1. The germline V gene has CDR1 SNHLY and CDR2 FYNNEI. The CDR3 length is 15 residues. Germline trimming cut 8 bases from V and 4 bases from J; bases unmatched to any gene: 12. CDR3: CASVRPGQGIYEQYF. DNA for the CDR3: TGTGCCAGCGTACGACCGGGACAGGGTATTTACGAGCAGTACTTC.

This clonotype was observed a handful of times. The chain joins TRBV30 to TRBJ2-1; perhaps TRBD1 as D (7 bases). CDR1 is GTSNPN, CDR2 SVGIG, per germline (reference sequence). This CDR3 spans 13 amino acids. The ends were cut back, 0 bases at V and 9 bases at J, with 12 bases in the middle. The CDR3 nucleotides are TGTGCCTGGAGTGTACGGCAGGGGGGTGAGCAGTTCTTC. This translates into CAWSVRQGGEQFF.

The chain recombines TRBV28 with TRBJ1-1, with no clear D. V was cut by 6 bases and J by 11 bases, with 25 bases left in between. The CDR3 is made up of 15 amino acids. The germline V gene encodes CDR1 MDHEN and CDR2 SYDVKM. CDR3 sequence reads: CASRSIVGNIRRAFF. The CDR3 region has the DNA TGTGCCAGCAGATCCATAGTGGGGAACATTCGTAGGGCTTTCTTT. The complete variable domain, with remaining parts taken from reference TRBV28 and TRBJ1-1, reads DVKVTQSSRYLVKRTGEKVFLECVQDMDHENMFWYRQDPGLGLRLIYFSYDVKMKEKGDIPEGYSVSREKKERFSLILESASTNQTSMYLCASRSIVGNIRRAFFGQGTRLTVV.

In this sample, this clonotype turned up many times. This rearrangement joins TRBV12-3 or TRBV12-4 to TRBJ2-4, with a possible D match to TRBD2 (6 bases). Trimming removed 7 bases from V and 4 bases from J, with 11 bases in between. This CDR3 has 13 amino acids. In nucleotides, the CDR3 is TGTGCCAGCACCACTAGCAGAAAAAACATTCAGTACTTC. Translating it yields CASTTSRKNIQYF.

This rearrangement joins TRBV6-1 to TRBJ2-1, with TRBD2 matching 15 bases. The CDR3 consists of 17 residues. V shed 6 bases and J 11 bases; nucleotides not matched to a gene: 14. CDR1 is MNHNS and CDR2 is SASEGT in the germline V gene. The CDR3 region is CASSPEPGLAGGTKQFF. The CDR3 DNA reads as TGTGCCAGCAGCCCTGAACCGGGACTAGCGGGGGGAACGAAGCAGTTCTTC.

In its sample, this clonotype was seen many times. DNA of the CDR3: TGCGCCAGCAGCCTCTCTAGCGGGAGTTTCAAAAACATTCAGTACTTC. Residues: CASSLSSGSFKNIQYF. V is TRBV5-1 and J is TRBJ2-4; 10 bases are a match to TRBD2. Losses at the gene ends were 4 bases for V and 3 bases for J; bases not matched to a gene: 7. This CDR3 is built from 16 residues. The germline gives CDR1 SGHRS, CDR2 YFSETQ.